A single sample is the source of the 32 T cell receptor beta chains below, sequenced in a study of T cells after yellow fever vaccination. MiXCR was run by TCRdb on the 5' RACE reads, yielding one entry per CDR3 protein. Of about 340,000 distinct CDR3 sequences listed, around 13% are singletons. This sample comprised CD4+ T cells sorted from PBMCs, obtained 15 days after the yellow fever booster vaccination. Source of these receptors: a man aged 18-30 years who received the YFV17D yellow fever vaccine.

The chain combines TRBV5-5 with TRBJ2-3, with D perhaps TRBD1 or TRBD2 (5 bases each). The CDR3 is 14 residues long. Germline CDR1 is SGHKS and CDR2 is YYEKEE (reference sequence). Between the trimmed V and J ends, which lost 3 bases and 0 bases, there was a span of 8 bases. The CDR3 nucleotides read TGTGCCAGCAGCTGGGACGGAAGCACAGATACGCAGTATTTT. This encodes CASSWDGSTDTQYF.

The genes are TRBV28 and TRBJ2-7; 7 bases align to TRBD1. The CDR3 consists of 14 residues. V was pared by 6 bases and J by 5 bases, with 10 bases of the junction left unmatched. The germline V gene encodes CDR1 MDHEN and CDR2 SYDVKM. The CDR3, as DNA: TGTGCCAGCAGCTCTAACAGGGGATGGGACGAGCAGTACGTC. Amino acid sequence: CASSSNRGWDEQYV.

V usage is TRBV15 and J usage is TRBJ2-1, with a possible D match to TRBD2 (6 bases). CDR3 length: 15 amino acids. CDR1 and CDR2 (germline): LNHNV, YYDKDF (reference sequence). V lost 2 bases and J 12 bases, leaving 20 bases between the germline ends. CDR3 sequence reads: CATSRSRTKKLGQFF. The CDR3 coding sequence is TGTGCCACCAGCAGATCCCGGACTAAGAAATTAGGGCAGTTCTTC.

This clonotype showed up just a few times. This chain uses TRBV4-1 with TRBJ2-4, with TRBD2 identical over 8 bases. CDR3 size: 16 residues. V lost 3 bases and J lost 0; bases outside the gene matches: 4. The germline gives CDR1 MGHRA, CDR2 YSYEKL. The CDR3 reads CASSHRGGLAKNIQYF. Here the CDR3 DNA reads TGCGCCAGCAGCCATCGGGGGGGGTTAGCCAAAAACATTCAGTACTTC.

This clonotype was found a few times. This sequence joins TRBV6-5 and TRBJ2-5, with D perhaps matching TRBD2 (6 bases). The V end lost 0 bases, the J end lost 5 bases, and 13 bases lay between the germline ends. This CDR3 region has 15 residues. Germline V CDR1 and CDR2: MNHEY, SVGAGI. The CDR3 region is CASSYSVTGEETQYF. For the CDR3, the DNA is TGTGCCAGCAGTTACTCTGTGACGGGGGAGGAGACCCAGTACTTC.

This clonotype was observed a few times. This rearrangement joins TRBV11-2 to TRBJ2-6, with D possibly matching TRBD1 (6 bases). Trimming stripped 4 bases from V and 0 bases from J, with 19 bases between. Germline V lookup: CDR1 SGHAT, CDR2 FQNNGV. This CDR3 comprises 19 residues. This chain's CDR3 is CASSSGHLMRLSGANVLTF. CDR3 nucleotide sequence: TGTGCCAGCAGCTCGGGACACCTAATGCGCCTCTCTGGGGCCAACGTCCTGACTTTC. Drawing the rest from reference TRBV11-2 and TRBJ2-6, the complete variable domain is EAGVAQSPRYKIIEKRQSVAFWCNPISGHATLYWYQQILGQGPKLLIQFQNNGVVDDSQLPKDRFSAERLKGVDSTLKIQPAKLEDSAVYLCASSSGHLMRLSGANVLTFGAGSRLTVL.

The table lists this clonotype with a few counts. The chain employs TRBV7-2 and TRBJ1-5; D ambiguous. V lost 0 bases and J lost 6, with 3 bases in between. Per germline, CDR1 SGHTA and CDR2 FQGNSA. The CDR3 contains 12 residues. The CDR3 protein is CASSLALQPQHF. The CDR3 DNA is TGTGCCAGCAGCTTAGCGCTTCAGCCCCAGCATTTT. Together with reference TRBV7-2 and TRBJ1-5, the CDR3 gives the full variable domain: GAGVSQSPSNKVTEKGKDVELRCDPISGHTALYWYRQSLGQGLEFLIYFQGNSAPDKSGLPSDRFSAERTGGSVSTLTIQRTQQEDSAVYLCASSLALQPQHFGDGTRLSIL.

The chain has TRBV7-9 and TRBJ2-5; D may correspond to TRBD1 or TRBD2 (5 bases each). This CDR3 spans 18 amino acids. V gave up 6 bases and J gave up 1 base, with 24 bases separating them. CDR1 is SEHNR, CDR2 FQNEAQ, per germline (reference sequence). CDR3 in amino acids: CASRPNPTGPLFQETQYF. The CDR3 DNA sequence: TGTGCCAGCAGACCCAACCCGACGGGGCCCCTGTTCCAAGAGACCCAGTACTTC.

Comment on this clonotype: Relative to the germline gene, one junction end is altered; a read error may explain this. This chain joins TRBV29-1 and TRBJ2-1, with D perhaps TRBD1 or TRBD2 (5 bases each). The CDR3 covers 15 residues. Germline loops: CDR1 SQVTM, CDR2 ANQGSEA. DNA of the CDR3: TGTTCACATTACCGGGGCAGCACTTCCTACAATGAGCAGTTCTTC. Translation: CSHYRGSTSYNEQFF.

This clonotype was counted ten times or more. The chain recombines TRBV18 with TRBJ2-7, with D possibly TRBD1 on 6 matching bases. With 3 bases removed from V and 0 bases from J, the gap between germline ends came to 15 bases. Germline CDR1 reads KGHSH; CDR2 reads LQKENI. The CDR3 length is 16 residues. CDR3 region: CASSPWDTVSSYEQYV. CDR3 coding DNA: TGTGCCAGCTCACCTTGGGACACCGTGAGCTCCTACGAGCAGTACGTC.

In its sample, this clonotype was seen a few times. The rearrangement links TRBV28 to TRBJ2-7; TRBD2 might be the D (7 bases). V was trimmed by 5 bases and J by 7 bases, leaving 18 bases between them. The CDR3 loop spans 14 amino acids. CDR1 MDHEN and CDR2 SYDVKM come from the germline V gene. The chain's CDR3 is CASSPRGGGYEQYV. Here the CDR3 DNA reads TGTGCCAGCAGTCCCCGGGGAGGGGGTTATGAGCAGTACGTC.

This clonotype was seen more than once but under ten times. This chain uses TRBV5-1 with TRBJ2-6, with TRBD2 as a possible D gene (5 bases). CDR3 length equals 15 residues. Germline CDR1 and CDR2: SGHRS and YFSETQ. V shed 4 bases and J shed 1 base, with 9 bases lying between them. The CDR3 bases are TGCGCCAGCAGCCGTCGGGAATCTGGGGCCAACGTCCTGACTTTC. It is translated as CASSRRESGANVLTF.

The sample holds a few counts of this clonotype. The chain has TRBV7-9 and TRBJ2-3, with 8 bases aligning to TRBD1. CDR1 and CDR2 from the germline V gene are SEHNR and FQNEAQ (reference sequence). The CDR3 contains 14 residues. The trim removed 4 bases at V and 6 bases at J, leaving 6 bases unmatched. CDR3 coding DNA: TGTGCCAGCAGCTCCACAGGGGGTTTGGATACGCAGTATTTT. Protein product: CASSSTGGLDTQYF.

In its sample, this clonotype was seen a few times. CDR3 sequence: CSASHGSTEAFF. DNA for the CDR3: TGCAGTGCTAGTCATGGTAGCACTGAAGCTTTCTTT. The chain carries TRBV20-1 and TRBJ1-1; D gene unclear. Germline CDR1 DFQATT, CDR2 SNEGSKA (reference sequence). V lost 3 bases, J lost 4 bases, and 9 bases lay in between. The CDR3 totals 12 residues.

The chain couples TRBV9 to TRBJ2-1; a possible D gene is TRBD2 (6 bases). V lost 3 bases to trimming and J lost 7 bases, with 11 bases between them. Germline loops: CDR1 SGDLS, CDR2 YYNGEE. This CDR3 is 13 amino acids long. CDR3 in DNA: TGTGCCAGCAGCGAAGGAGGGGTAAATGAGCAGTTCTTC. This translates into CASSEGGVNEQFF.

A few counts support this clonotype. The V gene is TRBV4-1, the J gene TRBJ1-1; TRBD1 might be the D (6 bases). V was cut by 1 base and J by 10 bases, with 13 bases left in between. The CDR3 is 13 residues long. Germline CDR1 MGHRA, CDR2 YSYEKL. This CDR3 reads CASSQGGGGRAFF. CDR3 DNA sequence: TGCGCCAGCAGCCAAGGAGGGGGGGGCAGAGCTTTCTTT.

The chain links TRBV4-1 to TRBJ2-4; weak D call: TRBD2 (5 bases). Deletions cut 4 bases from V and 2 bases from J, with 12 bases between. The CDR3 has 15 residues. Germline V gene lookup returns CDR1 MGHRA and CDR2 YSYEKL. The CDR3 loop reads CASSRAGVTKNIQYF. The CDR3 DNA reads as TGCGCCAGCAGCCGCGCCGGGGTGACCAAAAACATTCAGTACTTC.

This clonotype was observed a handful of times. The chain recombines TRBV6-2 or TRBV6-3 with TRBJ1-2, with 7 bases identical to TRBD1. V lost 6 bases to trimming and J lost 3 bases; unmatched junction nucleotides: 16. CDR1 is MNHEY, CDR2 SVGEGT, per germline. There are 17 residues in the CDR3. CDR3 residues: CASRPMDRILKYYGYTF. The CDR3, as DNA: TGTGCCAGCAGACCCATGGACAGGATCCTAAAATACTATGGCTACACCTTC.

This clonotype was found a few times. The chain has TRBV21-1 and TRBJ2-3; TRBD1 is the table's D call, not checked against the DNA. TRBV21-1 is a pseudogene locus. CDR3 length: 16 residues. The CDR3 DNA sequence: TGTGCCAGCAGCAAAGAGAGTAGGGACAGAGCAGATACGCAGTATTTT. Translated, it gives CASSKESRDRADTQYF.

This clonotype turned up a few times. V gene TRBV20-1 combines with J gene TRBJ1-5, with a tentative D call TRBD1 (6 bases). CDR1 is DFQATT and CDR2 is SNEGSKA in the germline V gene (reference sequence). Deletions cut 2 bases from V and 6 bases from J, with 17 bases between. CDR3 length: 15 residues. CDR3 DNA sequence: TGCAGTGCTAGATCCTGGGGGGGGGGCCGTCAGCCCCAGCATTTT. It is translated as CSARSWGGGRQPQHF.

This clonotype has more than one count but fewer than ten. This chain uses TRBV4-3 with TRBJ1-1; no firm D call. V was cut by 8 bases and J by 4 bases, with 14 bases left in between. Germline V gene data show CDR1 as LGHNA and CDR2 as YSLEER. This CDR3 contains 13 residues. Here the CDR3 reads CASGDEGRTEAFF. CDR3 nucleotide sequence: TGCGCCAGCGGGGATGAAGGTCGCACTGAAGCTTTCTTT.

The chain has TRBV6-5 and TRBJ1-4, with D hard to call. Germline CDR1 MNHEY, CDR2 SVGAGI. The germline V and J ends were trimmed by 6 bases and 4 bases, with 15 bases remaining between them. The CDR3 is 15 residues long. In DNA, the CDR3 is TGTGCCAGCAGAAGAGACCCCTGGGGTAATGAAAAACTGTTTTTT. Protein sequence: CASRRDPWGNEKLFF.

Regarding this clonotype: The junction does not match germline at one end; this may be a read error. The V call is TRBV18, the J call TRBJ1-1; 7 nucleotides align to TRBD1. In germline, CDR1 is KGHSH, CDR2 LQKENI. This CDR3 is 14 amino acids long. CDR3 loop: CASSPTQGNIEAFF. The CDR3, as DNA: TGTGCCAGCTCCCCGACACAGGGGAACATTGAAGCTTTCTTT.

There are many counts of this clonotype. The CDR3 region is CASSRDRGTYGYTF. In DNA, the CDR3 is TGCGCCAGCAGCCGGGACAGGGGAACTTATGGCTACACCTTC. The chain uses TRBV5-1 and TRBJ1-2; TRBD1 aligns across 10 bases. Germline trimming cut 4 bases from V and 5 bases from J; bases unmatched to any gene: 5. This CDR3 is 14 amino acids long. CDR1 and CDR2 from the germline V gene are SGHRS and YFSETQ.

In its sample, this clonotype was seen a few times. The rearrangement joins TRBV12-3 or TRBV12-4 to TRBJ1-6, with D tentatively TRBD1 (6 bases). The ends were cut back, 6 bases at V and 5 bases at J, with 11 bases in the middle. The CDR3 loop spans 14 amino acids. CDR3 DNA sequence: TGTGCCAGCAGGGCGACAGGCAATAATTCACCCCTCCACTTT. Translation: CASRATGNNSPLHF.

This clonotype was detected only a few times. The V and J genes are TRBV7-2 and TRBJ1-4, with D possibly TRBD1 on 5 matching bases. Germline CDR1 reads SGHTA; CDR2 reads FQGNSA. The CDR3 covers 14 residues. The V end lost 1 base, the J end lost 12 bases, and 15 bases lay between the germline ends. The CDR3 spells CASSLGGTPLELFF. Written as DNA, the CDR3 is TGTGCCAGCAGCTTAGGTGGGACTCCATTGGAACTGTTTTTT.

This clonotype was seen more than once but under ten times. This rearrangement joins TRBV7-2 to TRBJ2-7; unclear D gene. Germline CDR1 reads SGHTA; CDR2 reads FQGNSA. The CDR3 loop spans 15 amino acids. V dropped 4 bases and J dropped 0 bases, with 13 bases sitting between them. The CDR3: CASSWAIDNSYEQYF. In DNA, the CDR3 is TGTGCCAGCAGCTGGGCGATCGACAACTCCTACGAGCAGTACTTC.

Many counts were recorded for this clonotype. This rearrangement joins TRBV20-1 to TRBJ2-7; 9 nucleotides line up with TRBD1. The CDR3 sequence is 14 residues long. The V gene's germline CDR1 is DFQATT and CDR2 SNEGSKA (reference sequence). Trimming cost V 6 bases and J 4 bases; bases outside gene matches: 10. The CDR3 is CSAQQGAGYYEQYV. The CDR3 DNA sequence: TGCAGTGCGCAACAGGGGGCAGGTTATTACGAGCAGTACGTC.

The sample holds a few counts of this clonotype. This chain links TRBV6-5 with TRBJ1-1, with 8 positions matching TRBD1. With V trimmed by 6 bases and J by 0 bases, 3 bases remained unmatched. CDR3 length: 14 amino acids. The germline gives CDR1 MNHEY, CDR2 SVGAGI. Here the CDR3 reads CASRSTGVNTEAFF. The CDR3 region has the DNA TGTGCCAGCAGATCGACAGGGGTGAACACTGAAGCTTTCTTT.

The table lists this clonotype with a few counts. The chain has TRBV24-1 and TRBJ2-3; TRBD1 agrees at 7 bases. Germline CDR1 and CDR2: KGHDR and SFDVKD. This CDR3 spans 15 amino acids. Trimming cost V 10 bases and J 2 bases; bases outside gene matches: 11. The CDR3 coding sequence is TGTGCCACATCCCCCGGGACAGCCTACACAGATACGCAGTATTTT. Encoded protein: CATSPGTAYTDTQYF.

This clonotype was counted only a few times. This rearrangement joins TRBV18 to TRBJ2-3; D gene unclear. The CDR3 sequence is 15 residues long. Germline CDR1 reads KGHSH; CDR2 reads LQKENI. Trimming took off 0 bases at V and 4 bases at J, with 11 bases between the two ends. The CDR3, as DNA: TGTGCCAGCTCACCACCGGTGTTTCGGGCAGATACGCAGTATTTT. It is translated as CASSPPVFRADTQYF.

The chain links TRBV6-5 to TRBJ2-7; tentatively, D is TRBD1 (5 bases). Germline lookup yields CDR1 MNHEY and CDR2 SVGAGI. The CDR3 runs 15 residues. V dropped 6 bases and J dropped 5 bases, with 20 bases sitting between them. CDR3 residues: CASSLRRQGINEQYF. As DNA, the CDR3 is TGTGCCAGCAGCCTCCGCAGGCAGGGAATCAACGAGCAGTACTTC.